Listed here is a single TCR beta chain. This specimen belongs to a study of cytomegalovirus exposure and HLA in healthy donors. Study in general: An earlier analysis identified more than 95 million unique TCR beta sequences in about 179 million T cells.

From germline, CDR1 is MNHEY and CDR2 SVGAGI. With 1 base clipped from V and 9 bases from J, the junction kept 5 bases outside the gene matches. The CDR3 is 15 amino acids. Use of 60 Vbeta and 13 Jbeta primers characterized the PCR. Sequencing was performed with immunoSEQ multiplex PCR; in TCRdb, only in-frame clones are kept and a portion is missing. Among roughly 130,000 clones listed, almost 85% were seen once. Healthy bone marrow donors formed the donor group. Sequenced input: PBMCs. The chain carries TRBV6-5 and TRBJ2-1; TRBD1 matches at 11 bases. The clonotype was recovered from a boy younger than 10 in good health and CMV-seronegative. The chain's CDR3 is CASSYFRTGGSEQFF. The CDR3 DNA is TGTGCCAGCAGTTACTTCCGGACAGGGGGCAGTGAGCAGTTCTTC.